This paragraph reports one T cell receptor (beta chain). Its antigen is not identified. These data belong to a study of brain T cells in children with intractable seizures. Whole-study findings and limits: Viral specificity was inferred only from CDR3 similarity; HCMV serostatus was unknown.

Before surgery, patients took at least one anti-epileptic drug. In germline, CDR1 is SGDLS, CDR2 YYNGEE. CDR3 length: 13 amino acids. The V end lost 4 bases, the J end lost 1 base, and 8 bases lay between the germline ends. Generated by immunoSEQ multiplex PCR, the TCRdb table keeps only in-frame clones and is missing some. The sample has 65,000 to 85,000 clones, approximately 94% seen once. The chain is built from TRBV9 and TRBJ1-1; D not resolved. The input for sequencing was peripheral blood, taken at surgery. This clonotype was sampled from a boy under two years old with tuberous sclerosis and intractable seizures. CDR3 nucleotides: TGTGCCAGCAGCCCCTGGGGGAACACTGAAGCTTTCTTT. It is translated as CASSPWGNTEAFF.